One TCR beta chain is described in this entry. The data were taken from a study of T cells after somatic rescue of genetic block. Profiling relied on immunoSEQ multiplex PCR, and the TCRdb table lists in-frame clones only, not all of them. The sample holds roughly 110,000 clones; around nine tenths are singletons and the top ten take less than 1.5%. Per germline, CDR1 SGDLS and CDR2 YYNGEE. There are 13 residues in the CDR3. V was clipped by 0 bases and J by 3 bases, with 6 bases between them. Sequencing was done on a sample of peripheral blood mononuclear cells (PBMCs). The sequence was obtained from a woman between 18 and 29 years old. V is TRBV9 and J is TRBJ1-1, with D unresolved. The DNA for the CDR3 is TGTGCCAGCAGCGTAGTCTGGGACACTGAAGCTTTCTTT. It translates to CASSVVWDTEAFF.